What follows are 7 T cell receptor beta chains derived from one specimen sequenced in a study of T-cell memory formation after mild COVID-19. TCRdb independently ran MiXCR on the 5' RACE reads; one entry per CDR3 protein. This sample has roughly 450,000 distinct CDR3 sequences, with around 17% found just once. The specimen sequenced was PBMCs or a T cell subset sorted from them (not recorded which). The receptors stem from a man aged 18 to 35 who had mild COVID-19 (a few samples of this study predate the infection). Cell type and time point are not known.

V usage is TRBV12-3 or TRBV12-4 and J usage is TRBJ1-2, with 9 bases matching TRBD1. This CDR3 has 15 residues. J was trimmed by 4 bases and V by 6 bases; bases with no gene match: 9. The CDR3 protein is CASSHIGTGTYGYTF. Written as DNA, the CDR3 is TGTGCCAGCAGCCACATCGGGACAGGGACCTATGGCTACACCTTC.

V usage is TRBV5-1 and J usage is TRBJ2-7, with 10 bases matching TRBD1. Unmatched junction bases numbered 3, after V lost 3 bases and J lost 3 bases. The V gene's germline CDR1 is SGHRS and CDR2 YFSETQ. This CDR3 has 14 residues. Written as DNA, the CDR3 is TGCGCCAGCAGCTGGGACAGGGGAAACTACGAGCAGTACTTC. Its translation is CASSWDRGNYEQYF. The complete variable domain, with remaining parts taken from reference TRBV5-1 and TRBJ2-7, reads KAGVTQTPRYLIKTRGQQVTLSCSPISGHRSVSWYQQTPGQGLQFLFEYFSETQRNKGNFPGRFSGRQFSNSRSEMNVSTLELGDSALYLCASSWDRGNYEQYFGPGTRLTVT.

The gene calls are TRBV4-1 and TRBJ2-2; no firm D call. CDR1 and CDR2 from the germline V gene are MGHRA and YSYEKL. V lost 3 bases and J lost 0, with 29 bases in between. CDR3 length: 22 residues. The CDR3 DNA reads as TGCGCCAGCAGCCAGCCCGGATTTAGTCTTTCTCACCCGTCCCCGAACACCGGGGAGCTGTTTTTT. Protein product: CASSQPGFSLSHPSPNTGELFF.

This clonotype was counted a few times. V usage is TRBV6-5 and J usage is TRBJ2-5; TRBD2 matches 9 bases. The CDR3 has 13 residues. The V segment lost 6 bases and the J segment 6 bases; nucleotides outside the gene matches: 5. The germline CDR1 and CDR2 sequences are MNHEY and SVGAGI. The CDR3 region has the DNA TGTGCCAGCAGAGCGGGGGGTACTCAGACCCAGTACTTC. Translating gives CASRAGGTQTQYF.

A few counts support this clonotype. The chain employs TRBV4-1 and TRBJ2-7; TRBD1 matches at 8 bases. In germline, CDR1 is MGHRA, CDR2 YSYEKL. This CDR3 has 13 amino acids. The V gene end was trimmed by 2 bases and the J gene end by 6 bases; junction bases not matched to a gene: 3. CDR3 sequence reads: CASSQWTGFEQYV. CDR3 bases: TGCGCCAGCAGCCAATGGACAGGGTTCGAGCAGTACGTC.

The CDR3 region has the DNA TGTGCCAGCAGGTATAGCGGGGGGCGTCCGGATACGCAGTATTTT. This translates into CASRYSGGRPDTQYF. This chain joins TRBV7-9 and TRBJ2-3, with TRBD2 identical over 10 bases. V gave up 6 bases and J gave up 6 bases; unmatched junction bases: 9. CDR1 and CDR2 (germline): SEHNR, FQNEAQ (reference sequence). This CDR3 has 15 amino acids.

The genes are TRBV7-9 and TRBJ2-1; 7 bases line up with TRBD1. Germline CDR1 and CDR2: SEHNR and FQNEAQ (reference sequence). The V segment lost 3 bases and the J segment 0 bases; nucleotides outside the gene matches: 17. This CDR3 is 20 amino acids long. CDR3 sequence: CASSFAPVRDSSNSYNEQFF. The CDR3 DNA sequence: TGTGCCAGCAGCTTTGCCCCGGTTCGGGACAGCAGTAACTCCTACAATGAGCAGTTCTTC.